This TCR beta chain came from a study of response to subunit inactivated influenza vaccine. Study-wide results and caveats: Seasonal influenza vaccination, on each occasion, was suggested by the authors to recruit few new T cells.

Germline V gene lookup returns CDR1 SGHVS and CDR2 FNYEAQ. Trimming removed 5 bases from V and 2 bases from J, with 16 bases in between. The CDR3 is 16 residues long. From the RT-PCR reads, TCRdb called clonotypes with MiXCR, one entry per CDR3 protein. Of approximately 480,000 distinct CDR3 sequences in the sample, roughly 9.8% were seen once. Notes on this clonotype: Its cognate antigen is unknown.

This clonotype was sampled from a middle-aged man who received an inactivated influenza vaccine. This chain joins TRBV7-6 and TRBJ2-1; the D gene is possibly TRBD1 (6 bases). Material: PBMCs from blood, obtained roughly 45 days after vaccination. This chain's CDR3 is CASSPSGDPAYNEQFF. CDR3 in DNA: TGTGCCAGCAGCCCTTCAGGGGACCCAGCCTACAATGAGCAGTTCTTC. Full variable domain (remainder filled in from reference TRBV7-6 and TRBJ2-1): GAGVSQSPRYKVTKRGQDVALRCDPISGHVSLYWYRQALGQGPEFLTYFNYEAQQDKSGLPNDRFSAERPEGSISTLTIQRTEQRDSAMYRCASSPSGDPAYNEQFFGPGTRLTVL.